Listed below are T cell receptor beta chains from one sample, sequenced in a study of blood T cell repertoires in COVID-19. Method: immunoSEQ multiplex PCR; TCRdb's copy keeps in-frame clones and lacks some. The repertoire has 50,000 to 70,000 clones, around 87% of them found once; the top ten carry approximately 6.9%. Source material: peripheral blood. The receptor source for this set is a man aged 55 to 70 with active or convalescent COVID-19. The CDR3 runs from the conserved cysteine through the conserved F or W. The D gene is left open where the match is weak. Some rows have no size entry. The others give once, few or many, or a class for an expanded clone.

clone size	V gene	J gene	D gene	CDR3 DNA	CDR3 protein
NA	TRBV28	TRBJ1-4	NA	TGTGCCAGAATACAGGGTCCTAATGAAAAACTGTTTTTT	CARIQGPNEKLFF
NA	TRBV19	TRBJ1-3	NA	TGTGCCAGTAGTATTCGGGTGAGCGCTGGAAACACCATATATTTT	CASSIRVSAGNTIYF
NA	TRBV3-1/TRBV3-2	TRBJ2-3	TRBD2	TGTGCCAGCAGCCAACTTCCGGGAGGGCGAGGAGATACGCAGTATTTT	CASSQLPGGRGDTQYF
once	TRBV7-2	TRBJ2-7	NA	TGTGCCAGCAGTCGATCGACAGGTATCTACGAGCAGTACTTC	CASSRSTGIYEQYF
NA	TRBV11-2	TRBJ2-7	NA	TGTGCCAGCAGCTTAGAGCTTACTGGAGGTTCCTACGAGCAGTACTTC	CASSLELTGGSYEQYF
NA	TRBV29-1	TRBJ1-2	NA	TGCAGCGTTGAAGCCCTCAGATATGGCTACACCTTC	CSVEALRYGYTF
NA	TRBV28	TRBJ2-7	NA	TGTGCCAGCACCCCTTTTACCGGGACAAGGACGTACGAGCAGTACTTC	CASTPFTGTRTYEQYF
NA	TRBV6-5	TRBJ2-5	NA	TGTGCCAGCAAGAGACGGAGGCAAGAGACCCAGTACTTC	CASKRRRQETQYF
NA	TRBV7-2	TRBJ2-5	NA	TGTGCCAGCAGCTTAACCCTAGCTCAGGGGGAGACCCAGTACTTC	CASSLTLAQGETQYF
NA	TRBV4-3	TRBJ1-4	NA	TGCGCCAGCAGCCAAGAAGGCATGGCAAGAGGTGGGGAAAAACTGTTTTTT	CASSQEGMARGGEKLFF
few	TRBV5-1	TRBJ2-7	NA	TGCGCCAGCAGCTTGGCTGCAAGCCATCGCGAGCAGTACTTC	CASSLAASHREQYF
once	TRBV9	TRBJ1-5	NA	TGTGCCAGCAGCGTAGTTGGTCCCCGCAGACACTCGAATCAGCCCCAGCATTTT	CASSVVGPRRHSNQPQHF
NA	TRBV5-1	TRBJ2-2	TRBD1	TGCGCCAGCAGCAGGGACATAAGGGGGCCCGACAACACCGGGGAGCTGTTTTTT	CASSRDIRGPDNTGELFF
NA	TRBV4-1	TRBJ1-6	NA	TGCGCCAGCAGCCAAGTCACAGGGACCCTATCACCCCTCCACTTT	CASSQVTGTLSPLHF
once	TRBV5-4	TRBJ1-2	NA	TGTGCCAGCAGCACTACAGGGAATTTAGGTTACACCTTC	CASSTTGNLGYTF
NA	TRBV19	TRBJ1-5	NA	TGTGCCAGTAGTATAGGGCAAAATCAGCCCCAGCATTTT	CASSIGQNQPQHF
NA	TRBV19	TRBJ2-1	TRBD2	TGTGCCAGTAACACGGGGGGGGCCGGAGAGCAGTTCTTC	CASNTGGAGEQFF
NA	TRBV5-1	TRBJ2-3	TRBD1	TGCGCCAGCAGCCCCAGGGACAGCACTAGCACAGATACGCAGTATTTT	CASSPRDSTSTDTQYF
NA	TRBV4-2	TRBJ1-1	TRBD1	TGTGCCAGCAGCCAACCCGGGACAGACACTGAAGCTTTCTTT	CASSQPGTDTEAFF
NA	TRBV6-5	TRBJ1-5	NA	TGTGCCAGCAGTCCCGGGCGGGGGTTCGATCAGCCCCAGCATTTT	CASSPGRGFDQPQHF
NA	TRBV7-2	TRBJ1-5	TRBD1	TGTGCCAGCAGCTCCGGGACAGGGGGTTTTCAGCCCCAGCATTTT	CASSSGTGGFQPQHF
NA	TRBV6-5	TRBJ1-5	NA	TGTGCCAGCAGCCCCAGGGGCGGTCAGCCCCAGCATTTT	CASSPRGGQPQHF
NA	TRBV4-1	TRBJ2-7	NA	TGCGCCAGCAGCCATATTGAGGCGGGCTACGAGCAGTACTTC	CASSHIEAGYEQYF
once	TRBV3-1/TRBV3-2	TRBJ1-1	NA	TGTGCCAGCAGCCAATCCGACACACGTGAAGCTTTCTTT	CASSQSDTREAFF
NA	TRBV25-1	TRBJ1-5	NA	TGTGCCAGCAGTGACTCAGGGTCGGGCAATCAGCCCCAGCATTTT	CASSDSGSGNQPQHF
once	TRBV10-2	TRBJ2-3	NA	TGCGCCAGCAGTGCGAGGGTAGCTGCAGATACGCAGTATTTT	CASSARVAADTQYF
NA	TRBV6-5	TRBJ1-4	TRBD1	TGTGCCAGCCGAACAGGGGGCACTAATGAAAAACTGTTTTTT	CASRTGGTNEKLFF
NA	TRBV3-1/TRBV3-2	TRBJ1-4	TRBD1	TGTGCCAGCAGCCGGGACAGATTTAATGAAAAACTGTTTTTT	CASSRDRFNEKLFF
NA	TRBV19	TRBJ2-1	NA	TGTGCCAGTAGTATAGGAGCGAGCTCCTACAATGAGCAGTTCTTC	CASSIGASSYNEQFF
NA	TRBV7-9	TRBJ1-5	TRBD1	TGTGCCAGCAGCTTAGGACAGGGTAGCAATCAGCCCCAGCATTTT	CASSLGQGSNQPQHF
once	TRBV6-5	TRBJ1-4	TRBD1	TGTGCCAGCAGTCGGGACAGGGGGAATGAAAAACTGTTTTTT	CASSRDRGNEKLFF
NA	TRBV5-1	TRBJ1-1	TRBD1	TGCGCCAGCAGCCGGGAGGGGGACAGAAACACTGAAGCTTTCTTT	CASSREGDRNTEAFF
NA	TRBV7-9	TRBJ1-1	TRBD1	TGTGCCAGCAACTCCGGGACAGGGTTTTTGAACACTGAAGCTTTCTTT	CASNSGTGFLNTEAFF
NA	TRBV11-1	TRBJ2-2	NA	TGTGCCAGCAGCGTAAGGACTGCGAACACCGGGGAGCTGTTTTTT	CASSVRTANTGELFF
NA	TRBV19	TRBJ2-5	TRBD2	TGTGCCAGTAGCAAACCCTCGGGGGGTAAAGAGACCCAGTACTTC	CASSKPSGGKETQYF
NA	TRBV7-2	TRBJ2-7	NA	TGTGCCAGCAGCTCAGGGTCCCTTTTTTACGAGCAGTACTTC	CASSSGSLFYEQYF
NA	TRBV12-3/TRBV12-4	TRBJ2-2	NA	TGTGCCAGCAGTCCCCGAGCCGGGGAGCTGTTTTTT	CASSPRAGELFF
NA	TRBV5-1	TRBJ1-6	TRBD1	TGCGCCAGCAGCCTCCAGGGGGTCGATTCACCCCTCCACTTT	CASSLQGVDSPLHF
NA	TRBV5-4	TRBJ2-2	NA	TGTGCCAGCAGCCGAGGGCAGGCCCCCACCGGGGAGCTGTTTTTT	CASSRGQAPTGELFF
NA	TRBV19	TRBJ1-4	NA	TGTGCCAGTAGTAGGCCTTCAAGGCGGACTAATGAAAAACTGTTTTTT	CASSRPSRRTNEKLFF
once	TRBV5-6	TRBJ1-1	TRBD1	TGTGCCAGCAGCTATGGGACAGGTCTAATGAACACTGAAGCTTTCTTT	CASSYGTGLMNTEAFF
NA	TRBV5-5	TRBJ2-2	NA	TGTGCCAGCAGTTCCCGAGTGGCGAACACCGGGGAGCTGTTTTTT	CASSSRVANTGELFF